One sample yielded the 28 T cell receptor beta chains listed below, sequenced in a study of T cell clonotyping in hematopoietic cell transplantation. The repertoire was sequenced with immunoSEQ multiplex PCR; TCRdb's copy has only in-frame clones and lacks some. The data show about 10,000 clones, about 54% seen once. Sequencing used peripheral blood mononuclear cells, obtained 100 days after allogeneic stem cell transplant. These receptors all stem from a female patient aged 50-65 years who had an allogeneic stem cell transplant from an unrelated donor, so the T cells may come from the graft donor. Some clones in this sample may be carry-over from other donors' samples.

The table lists this clone with a few counts. J is TRBJ2-5 and V is TRBV6-6; D is perhaps TRBD1 or TRBD2 (5 bases each). Germline V gene data show CDR1 as MNHNY and CDR2 as SVGAGI (reference sequence). CDR3 length: 14 residues. The ends were cut back, 1 base at V and 1 base at J, with 7 bases in the middle. CDR3 sequence: CASSYFGGQETQYF. The CDR3 DNA is TGTGCCAGCAGTTACTTTGGGGGCCAAGAGACCCAGTACTTC.

The chain is built from TRBV19 and TRBJ2-5; D not certain. V gave up 5 bases and J gave up 0 bases, with 10 bases separating them. CDR1 is LNHDA and CDR2 is SQIVND in the germline V gene (reference sequence). The CDR3 is 14 amino acids. CDR3 in DNA: TGTGCCAGTAGTCCCGACCGGGACCAAGAGACCCAGTACTTC. It codes for CASSPDRDQETQYF. Full variable domain (remainder filled in from reference TRBV19 and TRBJ2-5): DGGITQSPKYLFRKEGQNVTLSCEQNLNHDAMYWYRQDPGQGLRLIYYSQIVNDFQKGDIAEGYSVSREKKESFPLTVTSAQKNPTAFYLCASSPDRDQETQYFGPGTRLLVL.

This chain links TRBV28 with TRBJ2-7; D gene unclear. The CDR3 extends over 14 amino acids. V was shortened by 3 bases and J by 3 bases, with 12 bases between the two germline ends. Germline V gene lookup returns CDR1 MDHEN and CDR2 SYDVKM. In DNA, the CDR3 is TGTGCCAGCAGTTTCGTTAGTGCGTACTACGAGCAGTACTTC. Translating it yields CASSFVSAYYEQYF.

The chain is built from TRBV4-2 and TRBJ1-4; possible D gene TRBD1, 6 bases. Deletions cut 1 base from V and 7 bases from J, with 13 bases between. This CDR3 is built from 15 residues. Germline CDR1 reads LGHNA; CDR2 reads YNFKEQ. CDR3: CASSQARGAVEKLFF. The CDR3 coding sequence is TGTGCCAGCAGCCAAGCTCGGGGGGCCGTTGAAAAACTGTTTTTT.

This rearrangement joins TRBV30 to TRBJ2-7; D is uncertain. The V end lost 2 bases, the J end lost 3 bases, and 11 bases lay between the germline ends. This CDR3 contains 13 residues. Germline loops: CDR1 GTSNPN, CDR2 SVGIG (reference sequence). As DNA, the CDR3 is TGTGCCTGGAGTCAAGGACCTTACTACGAGCAGTACTTC. Translation: CAWSQGPYYEQYF.

This clone was seen only a few times. V gene TRBV6-5 combines with J gene TRBJ2-7, with TRBD2 matching 11 bases. Germline assignment: CDR1 MNHEY and CDR2 SVGAGI. CDR3 length: 16 residues. After removal of 4 bases from V and 0 bases from J, the junction contained 5 bases not matched to a gene. CDR3 loop: CASSSRGTSGSYEQYF. CDR3 coding DNA: TGTGCCAGCAGTTCTAGGGGGACTAGCGGCTCCTACGAGCAGTACTTC.

The chain carries TRBV30 and TRBJ2-2; no firm D call. V dropped 1 base and J dropped 4 bases, with 7 bases sitting between them. The CDR3 covers 13 residues. The germline V gene has CDR1 GTSNPN and CDR2 SVGIG (reference sequence). CDR3 DNA: TGTGCCTGGAGTGCATACTCCACCGGGGAGCTGTTTTTT. It is translated as CAWSAYSTGELFF.

The chain joins TRBV30 to TRBJ2-1; 7 bases agree with TRBD1. Germline CDR1 and CDR2: GTSNPN and SVGIG (reference sequence). V dropped 1 base and J dropped 0; count of bases not matched to a gene: 12. The CDR3 is 18 residues long. The CDR3 here is CAWSGGWLTGSSYNEQFF. Written as DNA, the CDR3 is TGTGCCTGGAGTGGGGGGTGGTTGACAGGGAGCTCCTACAATGAGCAGTTCTTC.

This clone has more than one count but fewer than ten. CDR3 sequence reads: CASSQVGGPLNTEAFF. CDR3 DNA sequence: TGTGCCAGCAGCCAAGTGGGGGGCCCACTGAACACTGAAGCTTTCTTT. This chain connects TRBV4-2 to TRBJ1-1; the D gene is possibly TRBD1 (6 bases). This CDR3 region has 16 residues. V was trimmed by 1 base and J by 0 bases, leaving 12 bases between them. Germline V gene sequence: CDR1 LGHNA, CDR2 YNFKEQ.

The rearrangement links TRBV10-3 to TRBJ2-2, with a tentative D call TRBD2 (6 bases). Germline CDR1 is ENHRY and CDR2 is SYGVKD. CDR3 length: 14 residues. V was clipped by 7 bases and J by 3 bases, with 12 bases between them. The CDR3: CAITAIADTGELFF. DNA for the CDR3: TGTGCCATCACCGCCATAGCGGACACCGGGGAGCTGTTTTTT.

The chain links TRBV9 to TRBJ1-1; 7 bases align to TRBD1. The CDR3 covers 14 residues. V was pared by 0 bases and J by 3 bases, with 2 bases of the junction left unmatched. From germline, CDR1 is SGDLS and CDR2 YYNGEE. Here the CDR3 DNA reads TGTGCCAGCAGCGTAGAAGGGGGCCACACTGAAGCTTTCTTT. Encoded protein: CASSVEGGHTEAFF.

By share of the sample, this clone is medium-sized. The chain has TRBV7-2 and TRBJ1-2, with a possible D match to TRBD1 (5 bases). This CDR3 contains 15 residues. CDR1 SGHTA and CDR2 FQGNSA come from the germline V gene. V was shortened by 1 base and J by 7 bases, with 16 bases between the two germline ends. The CDR3 sequence is CASSLGATQGRGYTF. CDR3 DNA: TGTGCCAGCAGCTTAGGAGCAACTCAGGGTCGTGGCTACACCTTC.

The chain uses TRBV4-2 and TRBJ2-7; D possibly corresponds to TRBD2 (5 bases). CDR1 and CDR2 from the germline V gene are LGHNA and YNFKEQ. V was trimmed by 0 bases and J by 0 bases, leaving 9 bases between them. The CDR3 consists of 15 residues. The CDR3 region is CASSQDGLNSYEQYF. DNA of the CDR3: TGTGCCAGCAGCCAAGACGGACTGAACTCCTACGAGCAGTACTTC.

The chain recombines TRBV20-1 with TRBJ2-7; maybe TRBD2 (6 bases). TRBJ2-1 matches the DNA end more closely, so the J call is doubtful. The germline gives CDR1 DFQATT, CDR2 SNEGSKA (reference sequence). This CDR3 region has 10 residues. CDR3 DNA sequence: TGCATGCTAGCGAACAATGAGCAGTTCTTC. The encoded protein is CMLANNEQFF.

The rearrangement joins TRBV6-6 to TRBJ1-2; the D is unclear. V was clipped by 0 bases and J by 1 base, with 12 bases between them. CDR1 and CDR2 from the germline V gene are MNHNY and SVGAGI (reference sequence). The CDR3 is 16 amino acids. The CDR3 reads CASSYSLPGNNYGYTF. The CDR3 nucleotides read TGTGCCAGCAGTTACTCTCTCCCGGGGAATAACTATGGCTACACCTTC.

This clone rates as large (0.1 to 1%). The same CDR3 also results from other DNA sequences found in this sample. V and J are TRBV25-1 and TRBJ2-5, with D possibly being TRBD1 or TRBD2 (5 bases each). This CDR3 has 14 amino acids. V lost 2 bases, J lost 0 bases, and 7 bases lay in between. Germline-derived CDR1 and CDR2 are MGHDK and SYGVNS. The chain's CDR3 is CASSERGHQETQYF. CDR3 DNA: TGTGCCAGCAGTGAAAGGGGACACCAAGAGACCCAGTACTTC.

The chain employs TRBV7-9 and TRBJ2-7; D unclear. Germline V gene sequence: CDR1 SEHNR, CDR2 FQNEAQ (reference sequence). Trimming removed 2 bases from V and 4 bases from J, with 3 bases in between. The CDR3 covers 11 residues. The CDR3 here is CASSLRYEQYF. For the CDR3, the DNA is TGTGCCAGCAGCTTAAGGTACGAGCAGTACTTC.

This clone came up once. This rearrangement joins TRBV27 to TRBJ1-2; 9 bases match TRBD1. Germline CDR1 reads MNHEY; CDR2 reads SMNVEV (reference sequence). The CDR3 covers 12 residues. V was clipped by 10 bases and J by 8 bases; unmatched bases: 8. The CDR3 DNA reads TGTGCCAACCGGGACAGGGCGGGCGGCTACACCTTC. This translates into CANRDRAGGYTF.

Only one count was recorded for this clone. The chain uses TRBV14 and TRBJ2-7, with TRBD1 as a possible D gene (6 bases). Germline values: CDR1 SGHDN, CDR2 FVKESK. The V and J ends lost 4 bases and 0 bases respectively, with 10 bases between them. The length of the CDR3 is 14 residues. The CDR3 sequence is CASSRRTVSYEQYF. The CDR3 DNA follows: TGTGCCAGCAGCCGGCGGACAGTCTCCTACGAGCAGTACTTC.

This chain links TRBV25-1 with TRBJ1-2; no clear D gene. Germline V lookup: CDR1 MGHDK, CDR2 SYGVNS. Between the trimmed V and J ends, which lost 3 bases and 4 bases, there was a span of 9 bases. CDR3 length: 13 residues. The CDR3 sequence is CASSDRTSYGYTF. As DNA, the CDR3 is TGTGCCAGCAGTGACCGGACGTCCTATGGCTACACCTTC.

The chain carries TRBV9 and TRBJ2-7; no clear D gene. The germline V and J ends were trimmed by 0 bases and 1 base, with 8 bases remaining between them. The CDR3 spans 14 residues. Germline V gives CDR1 SGDLS, CDR2 YYNGEE. CDR3 residues: CASSVGILSYEQYF. The CDR3 DNA follows: TGTGCCAGCAGCGTAGGAATACTTTCCTACGAGCAGTACTTC.

The chain combines TRBV2 with TRBJ1-5; 7 bases agree with TRBD1. There are 13 residues in the CDR3. Germline V gene sequence: CDR1 SNHLY, CDR2 FYNNEI. Unmatched junction bases numbered 4, after V lost 4 bases and J lost 7 bases. CDR3 protein: CASSVDRRQPQHF. The CDR3 DNA sequence: TGTGCCAGCAGTGTGGACAGGAGACAGCCCCAGCATTTT.

The rearrangement joins TRBV30 to TRBJ1-1; the D is unclear. The CDR3 runs to 14 residues. Looked up from germline, CDR1 is GTSNPN and CDR2 is SVGIG (reference sequence). V lost 3 bases to trimming and J lost 1 base, with 12 bases between them. The CDR3 spells CAWRAPDRNTEAFF. CDR3 coding DNA: TGTGCCTGGAGAGCTCCCGACCGGAACACTGAAGCTTTCTTT.

This clone is labeled medium-sized. The V gene is TRBV28, the J gene TRBJ2-7; 8 bases are a match to TRBD1. Trimming cost V 11 bases and J 2 bases; bases outside gene matches: 5. The CDR3 is 12 amino acids. From germline, CDR1 is MDHEN and CDR2 SYDVKM. This CDR3 reads CASGQGPYEQYF. The CDR3 nucleotides are TGTGCCTCAGGACAGGGTCCCTACGAGCAGTACTTC.

The gene calls are TRBV28 and TRBJ2-1; 10 nucleotides match TRBD2. J was trimmed by 3 bases and V by 8 bases; bases with no gene match: 16. This CDR3 has 18 amino acids. Germline-derived CDR1 and CDR2 are MDHEN and SYDVKM. CDR3 DNA sequence: TGTGCCAGCCCCTCGGGGTTGGAGCGGGAGGGCAGCTACAATGAGCAGTTCTTC. The encoded protein is CASPSGLEREGSYNEQFF.

This chain joins TRBV2 and TRBJ2-2; maybe TRBD2 (5 bases). V dropped 4 bases and J dropped 6 bases, with 9 bases sitting between them. CDR1 is SNHLY and CDR2 is FYNNEI in the germline V gene. The CDR3 extends over 13 amino acids. For the CDR3, the DNA is TGTGCCAGCAGTGCGGCGAGGGCCGGGGAGCTGTTTTTT. This gives the protein CASSAARAGELFF.

This clone was found once. The chain couples TRBV30 to TRBJ1-4, with a possible D match to TRBD1 (6 bases). CDR3 length: 14 residues. V was cut by 5 bases and J by 6 bases, with 16 bases left in between. The germline CDR1 and CDR2 sequences are GTSNPN and SVGIG (reference sequence). The CDR3 DNA reads as TGTGCCTGGCAACCAGGGGCGGCGGATGAAAAACTGTTTTTT. Its protein product is CAWQPGAADEKLFF.

The rearrangement links TRBV5-6 to TRBJ1-6, with TRBD1 identical over 7 bases. Germline-derived CDR1 and CDR2 are SGHDT and YYEEEE. The CDR3 loop spans 14 amino acids. The junction had 12 bases not matched to a gene; V was cut back by 3 bases and J by 15 bases. CDR3 sequence: CASSSLGGDRGLHF. CDR3 in DNA: TGTGCCAGCAGCTCGCTGGGTGGGGACAGAGGCCTCCACTTT. The full variable domain, rest sourced from reference TRBV5-6 and TRBJ1-6, is DAGVTQSPTHLIKTRGQQVTLRCSPKSGHDTVSWYQQALGQGPQFIFQYYEEEERQRGNFPDRFSGHQFPNYSSELNVNALLLGDSALYLCASSSLGGDRGLHFGNGTRLTVT.